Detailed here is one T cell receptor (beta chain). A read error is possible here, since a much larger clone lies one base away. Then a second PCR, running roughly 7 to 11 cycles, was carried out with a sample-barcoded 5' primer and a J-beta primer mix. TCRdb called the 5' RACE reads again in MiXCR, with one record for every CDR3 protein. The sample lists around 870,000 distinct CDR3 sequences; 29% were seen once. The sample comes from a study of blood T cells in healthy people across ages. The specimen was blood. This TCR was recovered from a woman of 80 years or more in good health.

CDR3 sequence: CSADDRIVAQPQHF. The CDR3 nucleotides read TGCAGTGCTGACGACAGAATAGTCGCCCAGCCCCAGCATTTT. The chain recombines TRBV20-1 with TRBJ1-5; weak D call: TRBD1 (5 bases). Germline loops: CDR1 DFQATT, CDR2 SNEGSKA (reference sequence). The CDR3 totals 14 residues. Trimming cost V 5 bases and J 7 bases, with 18 bases left between them.